This note documents a single TCR beta chain sequence. Its antigen is undetermined. The record originates from a study of shared clonotypes between healthy human individuals. General study results and limits: Blood alone was sampled, and tissue repertoires likely differ. A handful of donors shared about 4.5% of their naive CD4 clonotypes.

Here immunoSEQ multiplex PCR was the method, and the copy in TCRdb shows in-frame clones only, minus some. Of about 2.4 million clones in the sample, roughly 93% are singletons; the top ten hold around 0.4%. V gave up 4 bases and J gave up 6 bases, with 13 bases separating them. This CDR3 has 13 residues. CDR1 is MNHNY, CDR2 SVGAGI, per germline (reference sequence). The chain links TRBV6-6 to TRBJ2-7; TRBD1 might be the D (5 bases). This receptor was obtained from a man aged 18 to 29 in good health. Some clones in this sample may be carry-over from other donors' samples. The source material was naive CD4+ T cells from PBMCs. Subset denoted: CD45RA+ positively selected. CDR3 amino acids: CASSSGGHFEQYF. The CDR3 bases are TGTGCCAGCAGTTCAGGCGGACACTTCGAGCAGTACTTC.